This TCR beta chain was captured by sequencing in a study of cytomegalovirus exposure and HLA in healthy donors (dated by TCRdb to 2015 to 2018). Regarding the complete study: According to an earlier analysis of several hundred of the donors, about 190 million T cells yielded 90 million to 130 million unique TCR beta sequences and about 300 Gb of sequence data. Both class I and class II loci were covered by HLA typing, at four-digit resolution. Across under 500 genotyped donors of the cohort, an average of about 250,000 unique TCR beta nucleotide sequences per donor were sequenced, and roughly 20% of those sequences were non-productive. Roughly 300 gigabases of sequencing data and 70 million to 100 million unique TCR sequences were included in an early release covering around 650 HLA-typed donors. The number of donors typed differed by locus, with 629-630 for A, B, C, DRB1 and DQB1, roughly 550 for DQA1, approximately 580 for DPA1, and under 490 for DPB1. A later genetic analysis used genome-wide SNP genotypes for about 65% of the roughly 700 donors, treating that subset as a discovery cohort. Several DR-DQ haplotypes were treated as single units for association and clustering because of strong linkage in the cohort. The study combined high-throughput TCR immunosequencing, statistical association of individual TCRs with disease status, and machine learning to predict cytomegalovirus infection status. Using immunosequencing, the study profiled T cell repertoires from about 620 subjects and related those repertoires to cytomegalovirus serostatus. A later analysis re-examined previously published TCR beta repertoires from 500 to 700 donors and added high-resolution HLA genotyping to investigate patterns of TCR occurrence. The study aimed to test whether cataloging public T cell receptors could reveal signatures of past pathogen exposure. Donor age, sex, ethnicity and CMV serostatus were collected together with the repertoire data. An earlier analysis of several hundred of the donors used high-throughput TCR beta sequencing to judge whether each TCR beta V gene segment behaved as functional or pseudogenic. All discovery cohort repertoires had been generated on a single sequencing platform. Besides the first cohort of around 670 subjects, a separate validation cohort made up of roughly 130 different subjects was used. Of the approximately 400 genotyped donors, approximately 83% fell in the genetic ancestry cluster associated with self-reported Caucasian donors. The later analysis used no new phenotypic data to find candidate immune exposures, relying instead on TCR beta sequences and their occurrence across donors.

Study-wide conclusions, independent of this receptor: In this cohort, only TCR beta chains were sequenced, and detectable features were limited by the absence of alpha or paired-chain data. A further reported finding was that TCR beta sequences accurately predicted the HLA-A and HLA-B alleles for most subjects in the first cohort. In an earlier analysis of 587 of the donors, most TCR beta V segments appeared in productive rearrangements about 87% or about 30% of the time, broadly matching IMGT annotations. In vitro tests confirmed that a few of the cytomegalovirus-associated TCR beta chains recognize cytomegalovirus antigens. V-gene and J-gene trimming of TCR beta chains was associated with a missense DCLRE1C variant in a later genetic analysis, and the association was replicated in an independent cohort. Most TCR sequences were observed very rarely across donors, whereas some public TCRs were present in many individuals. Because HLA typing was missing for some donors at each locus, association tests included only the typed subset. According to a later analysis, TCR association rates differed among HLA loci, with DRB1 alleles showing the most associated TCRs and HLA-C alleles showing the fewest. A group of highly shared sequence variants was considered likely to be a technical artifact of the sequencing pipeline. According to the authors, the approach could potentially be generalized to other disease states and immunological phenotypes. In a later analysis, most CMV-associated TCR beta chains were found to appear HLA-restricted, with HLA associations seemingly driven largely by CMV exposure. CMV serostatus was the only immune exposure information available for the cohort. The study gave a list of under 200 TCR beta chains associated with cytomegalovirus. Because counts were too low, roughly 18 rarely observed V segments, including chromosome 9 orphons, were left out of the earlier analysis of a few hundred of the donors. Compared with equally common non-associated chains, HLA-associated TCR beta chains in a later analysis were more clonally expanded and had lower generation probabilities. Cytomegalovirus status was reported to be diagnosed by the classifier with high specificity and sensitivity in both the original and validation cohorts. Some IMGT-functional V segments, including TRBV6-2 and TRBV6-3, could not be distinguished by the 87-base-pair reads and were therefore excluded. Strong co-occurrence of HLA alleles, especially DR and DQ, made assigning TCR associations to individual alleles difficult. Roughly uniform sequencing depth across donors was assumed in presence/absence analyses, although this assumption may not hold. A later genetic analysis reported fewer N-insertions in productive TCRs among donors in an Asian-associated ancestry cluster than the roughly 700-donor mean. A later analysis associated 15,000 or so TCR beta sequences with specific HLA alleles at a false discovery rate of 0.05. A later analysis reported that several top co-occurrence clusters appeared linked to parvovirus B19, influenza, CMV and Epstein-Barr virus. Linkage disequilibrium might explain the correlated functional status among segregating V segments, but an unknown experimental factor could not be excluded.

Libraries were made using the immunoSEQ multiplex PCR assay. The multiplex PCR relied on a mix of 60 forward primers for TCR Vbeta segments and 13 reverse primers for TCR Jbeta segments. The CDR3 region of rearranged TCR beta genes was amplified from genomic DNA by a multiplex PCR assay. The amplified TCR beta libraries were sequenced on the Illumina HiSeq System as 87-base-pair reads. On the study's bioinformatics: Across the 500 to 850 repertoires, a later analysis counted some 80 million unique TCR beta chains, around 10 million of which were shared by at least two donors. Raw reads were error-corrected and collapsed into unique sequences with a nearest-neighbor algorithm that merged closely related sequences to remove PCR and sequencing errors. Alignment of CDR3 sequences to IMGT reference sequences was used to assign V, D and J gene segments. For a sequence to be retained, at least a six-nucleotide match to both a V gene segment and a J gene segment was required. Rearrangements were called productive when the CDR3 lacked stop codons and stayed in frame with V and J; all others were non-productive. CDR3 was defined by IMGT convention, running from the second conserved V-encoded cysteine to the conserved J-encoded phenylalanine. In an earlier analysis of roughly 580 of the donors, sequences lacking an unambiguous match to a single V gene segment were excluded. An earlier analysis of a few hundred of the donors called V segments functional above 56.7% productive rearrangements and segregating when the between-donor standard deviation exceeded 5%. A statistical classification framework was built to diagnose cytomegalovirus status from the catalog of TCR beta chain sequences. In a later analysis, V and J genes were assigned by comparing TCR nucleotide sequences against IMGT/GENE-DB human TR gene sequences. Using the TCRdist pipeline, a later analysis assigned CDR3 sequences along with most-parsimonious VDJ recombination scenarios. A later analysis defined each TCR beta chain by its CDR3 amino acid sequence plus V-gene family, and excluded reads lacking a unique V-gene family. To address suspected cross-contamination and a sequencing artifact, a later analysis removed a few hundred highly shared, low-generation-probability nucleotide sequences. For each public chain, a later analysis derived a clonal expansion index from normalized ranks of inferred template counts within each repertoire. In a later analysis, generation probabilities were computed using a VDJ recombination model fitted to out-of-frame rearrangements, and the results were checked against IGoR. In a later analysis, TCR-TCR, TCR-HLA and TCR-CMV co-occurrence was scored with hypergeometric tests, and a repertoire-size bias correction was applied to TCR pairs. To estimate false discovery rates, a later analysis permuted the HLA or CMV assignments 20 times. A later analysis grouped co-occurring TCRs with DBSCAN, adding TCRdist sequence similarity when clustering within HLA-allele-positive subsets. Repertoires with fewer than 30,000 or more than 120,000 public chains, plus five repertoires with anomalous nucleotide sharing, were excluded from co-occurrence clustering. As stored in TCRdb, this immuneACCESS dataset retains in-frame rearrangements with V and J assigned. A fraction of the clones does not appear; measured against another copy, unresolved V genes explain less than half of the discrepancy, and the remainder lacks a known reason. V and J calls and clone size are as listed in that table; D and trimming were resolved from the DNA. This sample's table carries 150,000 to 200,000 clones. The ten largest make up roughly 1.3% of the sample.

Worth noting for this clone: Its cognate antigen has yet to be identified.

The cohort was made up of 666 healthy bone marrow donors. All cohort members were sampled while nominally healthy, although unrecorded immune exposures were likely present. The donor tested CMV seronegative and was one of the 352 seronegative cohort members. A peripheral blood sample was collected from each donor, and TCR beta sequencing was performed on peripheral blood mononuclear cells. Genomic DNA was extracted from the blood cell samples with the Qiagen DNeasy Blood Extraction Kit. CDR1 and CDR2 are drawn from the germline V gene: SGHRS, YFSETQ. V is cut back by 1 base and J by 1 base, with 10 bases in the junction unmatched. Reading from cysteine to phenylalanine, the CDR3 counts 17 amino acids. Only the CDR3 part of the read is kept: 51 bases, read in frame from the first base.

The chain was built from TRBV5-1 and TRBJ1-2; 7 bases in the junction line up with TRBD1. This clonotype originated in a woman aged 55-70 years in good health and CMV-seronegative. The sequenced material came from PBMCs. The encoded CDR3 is CASSLLQGPTDNYGYTF. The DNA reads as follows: TGCGCCAGCAGCTTGCTACAGGGGCCCACGGATAACTATGGCTACACCTTC.